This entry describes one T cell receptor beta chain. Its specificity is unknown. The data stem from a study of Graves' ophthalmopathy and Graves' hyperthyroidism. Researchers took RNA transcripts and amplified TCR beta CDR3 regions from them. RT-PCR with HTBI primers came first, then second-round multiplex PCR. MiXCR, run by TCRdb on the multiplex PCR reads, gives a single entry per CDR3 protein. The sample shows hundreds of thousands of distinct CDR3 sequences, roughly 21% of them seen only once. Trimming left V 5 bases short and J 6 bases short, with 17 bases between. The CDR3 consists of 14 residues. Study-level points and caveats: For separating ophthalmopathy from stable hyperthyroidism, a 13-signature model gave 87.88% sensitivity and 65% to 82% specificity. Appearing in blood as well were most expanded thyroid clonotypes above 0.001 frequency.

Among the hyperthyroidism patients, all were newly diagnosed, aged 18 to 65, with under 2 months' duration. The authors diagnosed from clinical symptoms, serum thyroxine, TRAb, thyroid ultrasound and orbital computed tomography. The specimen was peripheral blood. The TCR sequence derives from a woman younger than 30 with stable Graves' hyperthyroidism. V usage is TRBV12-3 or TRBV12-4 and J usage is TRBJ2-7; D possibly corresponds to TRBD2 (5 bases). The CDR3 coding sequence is TGTGCCAGCAGTCCCGGGGAGTTTCAATCCGAGCAGTACTTC. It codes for CASSPGEFQSEQYF.